A selection of T cell receptor beta chains follows, all from one sample in a study of cytomegalovirus exposure and HLA in healthy donors. Measured with immunoSEQ multiplex PCR; TCRdb has only the in-frame clones, and not every one. The sample carries roughly 34,000 clones, 70% to 85% recorded once. Sequenced material: PBMCs. All receptors derive from a young woman in good health and CMV-seronegative. Each CDR3 is given with its conserved first and last residue. A D gene is named only where the DNA matches it firmly. For some rows the clone size is stated as once, few or many, or as a class when expanded; others skip it.

>TRBV4-1|TRBJ1-5|few|NA
TGCGCCAGCAGCCAAGATTTACAGGGTACTCAGCCCCAGCATTTT
CASSQDLQGTQPQHF
>TRBV28|TRBJ2-7|NA|NA
TGTGCCAGCAGTTTCGCGGGGCAGGCTTCCTACGAGCAGTACTTC
CASSFAGQASYEQYF
>TRBV4-2|TRBJ2-1|NA|NA
TGTGCCAGCAGCCACCCGGACTCCTCAACCTACAATGAGCAGTTCTTC
CASSHPDSSTYNEQFF
>TRBV4-3|TRBJ2-1|few|TRBD2
TGCGCCAGCAGCCCTGCACTAGGGAGGGATGAGCAGTTCTTC
CASSPALGRDEQFF
>TRBV5-1|TRBJ2-1|once|TRBD2
TGCGCCAGCAGCTTGGGACTAGCGGGAGGGCAGTCCGGAGCTGAGCAGTTCTTC
CASSLGLAGGQSGAEQFF
>TRBV5-1|TRBJ1-1|NA|NA
TGCGCCAGCAGCTTGTTGCCTCGGGACTCCGGTGTGGCTTTCTTT
CASSLLPRDSGVAFF
>TRBV7-9|TRBJ2-7|NA|NA
TGTGCCAGCAGCTTATGGGTCGGGAGCTCCCACGAGCAGTACTTC
CASSLWVGSSHEQYF
>TRBV18|TRBJ2-1|NA|TRBD2
TGTGCCAGCTCACCACCTCTAGCGGGGTACAATGAGCAGTTCTTC
CASSPPLAGYNEQFF
>TRBV2|TRBJ2-3|NA|NA
TGTGCCAGCAGTGTAGGGGGATACACAGATACGCAGTATTTT
CASSVGGYTDTQYF
>TRBV18|TRBJ1-5|NA|NA
TGTGCCAGCTCACCGCTATATAGCAATCAGCCCCAGCATTTT
CASSPLYSNQPQHF
>TRBV6-1|TRBJ2-2|NA|NA
TGTGCCAGCATGCGGGACCTGAACACCGGGGAGCTGTTTTTT
CASMRDLNTGELFF
>TRBV9|TRBJ2-7|NA|NA
TGTGCCAGCAGCCCAAAGGATAGCGGAGTCCCCTACGAGCAGTACTTC
CASSPKDSGVPYEQYF
>TRBV2|TRBJ1-2|NA|NA
TGTGCCAGCAATGCCTTGGGGGCGGAGTATGGCTACACCTTC
CASNALGAEYGYTF
>TRBV25-1|TRBJ2-7|NA|TRBD2
TGTGCCAGCCAAGGAGGACTAGCGGAGGGCGAGCAGTACTTC
CASQGGLAEGEQYF
>TRBV11-2|TRBJ2-3|NA|NA
TGTGCCAGCAGCTTAGATTTAGGGGGCACAGATACGCAGTATTTT
CASSLDLGGTDTQYF
>TRBV7-3|TRBJ2-1|once|NA
TGTGCCAGCAGCCCAATTATCGGGGATGAGCAGCTCTTC
CASSPIIGDEQLF
>TRBV4-2|TRBJ1-2|few|TRBD1
TGTGCCAGCAGCCAAGAAGGGGGACAGAACTATGGCTACCCCTTC
CASSQEGGQNYGYPF
>TRBV5-6|TRBJ2-2|NA|NA
TGTGCCAGCAGCTCTATCACTAGCCCCACCGGGGAGCTGTTTTTT
CASSSITSPTGELFF
>TRBV4-3|TRBJ2-1|NA|NA
TGCGCCAGCAGCCAAGACATTCAGGGCTCCTACAATGAGCAGTTCTTC
CASSQDIQGSYNEQFF
>TRBV7-9|TRBJ2-7|NA|NA
TGTGCCAGCAGCTTGGCACCCTACGAGCAGTACTTC
CASSLAPYEQYF
>TRBV14|TRBJ2-1|NA|NA
TGTGCCAGCAGCCAAGGGTCGGTATACAATGAGCAGTTCTTC
CASSQGSVYNEQFF
>TRBV18|TRBJ1-5|NA|TRBD1
TGTGCCAGCTCACCCGGACAGGGATTAGTCGGCAATCAGCCCCAGCATTTT
CASSPGQGLVGNQPQHF
>TRBV5-1|TRBJ2-3|NA|TRBD1
TGCGCCAGCAGCTTGGCCGGGGACAGGGGGACGCAGTATTTT
CASSLAGDRGTQYF
>TRBV5-1|TRBJ2-1|NA|TRBD2
TGCGCCAGCAGCAGCGCGGGAGGCTACAATGAGCAGTTCTTC
CASSSAGGYNEQFF
>TRBV29-1|TRBJ1-6|NA|NA
TGCAGCGTTGTTGTGACAGTTGATTCACCCCTCCACTTT
CSVVVTVDSPLHF
>TRBV5-6|TRBJ1-3|NA|TRBD1
TGTGCCAGCAGCTTGGAACAGGGGGCCTTACCTGGAAACACCATATATTTT
CASSLEQGALPGNTIYF
>TRBV5-1|TRBJ2-7|NA|NA
TGCGCCAGCAGCTTGGCCAGTGTGTACGAGCAGTACTTC
CASSLASVYEQYF
>TRBV25-1|TRBJ2-1|NA|NA
TGTGCCAGCAGCTTAAGGGGCAGTTACAGCTCCTACAATGAGCAGTTCTTC
CASSLRGSYSSYNEQFF
>TRBV10-3|TRBJ2-3|NA|NA
TGTGCCATCAGGCTCTCTGCGAGCACAGATACGCAGTATTTT
CAIRLSASTDTQYF
>TRBV2|TRBJ1-6|few|NA
TGTGCCAGCAGTGTCCGCATGGAGAATTCACCCCTCCACTTT
CASSVRMENSPLHF
>TRBV21-1|TRBJ2-1|NA|NA
TGTGCCAGCAGCATACGGACAGGGAAACAGGATAATGAGCAGTTCTTC
CASSIRTGKQDNEQFF
>TRBV2|TRBJ1-5|NA|NA
TGTGCCAGCAGGGGGAGGAGGGGCCAGCCCCAGAATTTT
CASRGRRGQPQNF
>TRBV19|TRBJ2-1|NA|NA
TGTGCCAGTAGTATCGACCCCTACTTTCGGGAGACTGAGCAGTTCTTC
CASSIDPYFRETEQFF
>TRBV5-1|TRBJ2-7|NA|NA
TGCGCCAGCAGCTCCCGGCAGGGCCACGAGCAGTACTTC
CASSSRQGHEQYF
>TRBV4-1|TRBJ1-1|NA|TRBD1
TGCGCCAGCAGCCAAGCTCGGACAGGGGGCATGAACACTGAAGCTTTCTTT
CASSQARTGGMNTEAFF
>TRBV9|TRBJ2-3|NA|TRBD2
TGTGCCAGCAGTGCCGGGGGGACAGATACGCAGTATTTT
CASSAGGTDTQYF
>TRBV25-1|TRBJ2-7|NA|NA
TGTGCCAGCAGGGCCCCAACCTACGAGCAGTACTTC
CASRAPTYEQYF
>TRBV2|TRBJ1-2|NA|TRBD1
TGTGCCAGCAGTCGGGACAGGCCAGCTAACTATGGCTACACCTTC
CASSRDRPANYGYTF
>TRBV5-1|TRBJ1-2|NA|TRBD1
TGCGCCAGCAGCGTGGGACAGGGCAATGGCTACACCTTC
CASSVGQGNGYTF
>TRBV9|TRBJ2-7|NA|NA
TGTGCCAGCAGCGTAGGCGGGACCGGGTACGAGCAGTACTTC
CASSVGGTGYEQYF
>TRBV7-2|TRBJ2-1|NA|TRBD1
TGTGCCAGCAGCCTCGCCGGGACAGGGTGGGATGAGCAGTTCTTC
CASSLAGTGWDEQFF
>TRBV9|TRBJ2-5|NA|TRBD1
TGTGCCAGCAGCGTAGACGCGGTACAGGGGAGAAAGGGGACCCAGTACTTC
CASSVDAVQGRKGTQYF
>TRBV27|TRBJ1-4|NA|TRBD1
TGTGCCAGCAGTCTAACCGGGACAGGGGTCGGAAAACTGTTTTTT
CASSLTGTGVGKLFF
>TRBV4-1|TRBJ1-6|NA|NA
TGCGCCAGCAGCCAAGTAGGAGTATCACCCCTCCACTTT
CASSQVGVSPLHF
>TRBV6-5|TRBJ1-2|NA|NA
TGTGCCAGCAGGACGACAGTAGGATTGGACACCTTC
CASRTTVGLDTF
>TRBV9|TRBJ2-3|NA|TRBD2
TGTGCCAGCAGCGTAATTGAGGCGGGGGGGCCGGGCACAGATACGCAGTATTTT
CASSVIEAGGPGTDTQYF
>TRBV6-1|TRBJ1-5|NA|NA
TGTGCCAGCACCCAAGGGGTACAGGGCAATCAGCCCCAGCATTTT
CASTQGVQGNQPQHF
>TRBV27|TRBJ1-1|NA|TRBD1
TGTGCCAGCAGTCCCATGGGACAGGCTCCCGCTTTCTTT
CASSPMGQAPAFF
>TRBV29-1|TRBJ2-2|NA|NA
TGCAGCGTCGGGGGAGGAGGAGCCGGGGAGCTGTTTTTT
CSVGGGGAGELFF
>TRBV5-6|TRBJ2-7|NA|TRBD2
TGTGCCAGCGCCTTAAGGGGACTAGCTCAACACGAGCAGTACTTC
CASALRGLAQHEQYF